One sample yielded the 14 T cell receptor beta chains listed below, sequenced in a study of identical twins. MiXCR, applied by TCRdb to the 5' RACE reads, yields one record per CDR3 protein. The table shows hundreds of thousands of distinct CDR3 sequences, with approximately 6% occurring only once. Sequencing used naive T cells sorted from blood. Source of these receptors: a young man in good health.

This clonotype showed up many times. The chain combines TRBV6-5 with TRBJ2-7; a possible D gene is TRBD2 (6 bases). CDR1 and CDR2 (germline): MNHEY, SVGAGI. The CDR3 loop spans 15 amino acids. V was trimmed by 4 bases and J by 7 bases, leaving 20 bases between them. In DNA, the CDR3 is TGTGCCAGCAGTTTGACGGCGGATCGGGGGAGGGAGCAGTACTTC. Encoded protein: CASSLTADRGREQYF.

The sample holds a few counts of this clonotype. This chain uses TRBV19 with TRBJ2-7; 13 nucleotides agree with TRBD2. The CDR3 runs 16 residues. Germline V gives CDR1 LNHDA, CDR2 SQIVND (reference sequence). J lost 4 bases, V lost 4 bases, and 7 bases had no gene match. The CDR3 DNA sequence: TGTGCCAGTAGTACGACTAGCGGGAGGCCAGTTTACGAGCAGTACGTC. The encoded protein is CASSTTSGRPVYEQYV.

The table lists this clonotype with many counts. This rearrangement joins TRBV9 to TRBJ2-2, with TRBD1 identical over 8 bases. The germline V gene encodes CDR1 SGDLS and CDR2 YYNGEE. With 3 bases clipped from V and 1 base from J, the junction kept 2 bases outside the gene matches. The length of the CDR3 is 15 residues. CDR3: CASSAGTGNTGELFF. CDR3 coding DNA: TGTGCCAGCAGCGCCGGGACAGGGAACACCGGGGAGCTGTTTTTT.

This clonotype was counted ten times or more. The chain recombines TRBV4-3 with TRBJ2-7; 9 bases are a match to TRBD1. Losses at the gene ends were 4 bases for V and 5 bases for J; bases not matched to a gene: 15. This CDR3 region has 17 residues. Looked up from germline, CDR1 is LGHNA and CDR2 is YSLEER. This CDR3 reads CASSLRQGVSGLHEQYF. The DNA of the CDR3 is TGCGCCAGCAGCCTTCGACAGGGGGTTAGTGGTCTCCACGAGCAGTACTTC.

This clonotype turned up a few times. The chain uses TRBV7-8 and TRBJ1-1, with D possibly being TRBD1 (6 bases). This CDR3 is 14 amino acids long. The V and J ends lost 5 bases and 7 bases respectively, with 17 bases between them. Germline loops: CDR1 SGHVS, CDR2 FQNEAQ. Written as DNA, the CDR3 is TGTGCCAGCAGCCCCGACCTGATGACAGGTGAAGCTTTCTTT. Translating it yields CASSPDLMTGEAFF.

The chain recombines TRBV5-6 with TRBJ2-7; 8 nucleotides agree with TRBD2. The V segment lost 4 bases and the J segment 2 bases; nucleotides outside the gene matches: 11. The CDR3 sequence is 16 residues long. CDR1 and CDR2 (germline): SGHDT, YYEEEE. This chain's CDR3 is CASSTYKLAEAYEQYV. The CDR3 bases are TGTGCCAGCAGCACCTACAAACTAGCGGAGGCCTACGAGCAGTACGTC.

The V and J genes are TRBV19 and TRBJ2-1, with D hard to call. Deletions cut 5 bases from V and 8 bases from J, with 16 bases between. Germline V CDR1 and CDR2: LNHDA, SQIVND (reference sequence). This CDR3 spans 14 amino acids. CDR3 amino acids: CASSWSGWTDEQFF. In DNA, the CDR3 is TGTGCCAGTAGTTGGTCCGGGTGGACCGATGAGCAGTTCTTC. The whole variable domain, filled in from reference TRBV19 and TRBJ2-1, reads DGGITQSPKYLFRKEGQNVTLSCEQNLNHDAMYWYRQDPGQGLRLIYYSQIVNDFQKGDIAEGYSVSREKKESFPLTVTSAQKNPTAFYLCASSWSGWTDEQFFGPGTRLTVL.

In its sample, this clonotype was seen many times. The CDR3 sequence is CASSLQGAGTDTQYF. Here the CDR3 DNA reads TGCGCCAGCAGCCTTCAGGGGGCCGGCACAGATACGCAGTATTTT. The J gene is TRBJ2-3, the V gene TRBV5-1; 8 bases line up with TRBD1. J lost 1 base, V lost 4 bases, and 5 bases had no gene match. The CDR3 length is 15 residues. Germline CDR1 SGHRS, CDR2 YFSETQ.

This clonotype was seen more than once but under ten times. The chain joins TRBV20-1 to TRBJ2-5, with D uncertain. Germline CDR1 DFQATT, CDR2 SNEGSKA (reference sequence). The CDR3 totals 12 residues. Trimming took off 5 bases at V and 0 bases at J, with 7 bases between the two ends. The DNA of the CDR3 is TGCAGTGCTCGGACCAACCAAGAGACCCAGTACTTC. Residues: CSARTNQETQYF.

The chain is built from TRBV6-1 and TRBJ2-3; 8 bases map to TRBD2. Per the germline V gene, CDR1 is MNHNS and CDR2 is SASEGT. V lost 5 bases, J lost 15 bases, and 13 bases stayed unmatched. The CDR3 spans 13 residues. The CDR3 here is CASSRGSGTSFYF. CDR3 in DNA: TGTGCCAGCAGTAGGGGTAGCGGGACGAGCTTCTATTTT.

This clonotype occurred many times. CDR3 amino acids: CASRKDATNEKLFF. The DNA of the CDR3 is TGTGCCAGCAGAAAGGACGCGACTAATGAAAAACTGTTTTTT. This rearrangement joins TRBV12-3 or TRBV12-4 to TRBJ1-4; D is unclear. Trimming stripped 6 bases from V and 2 bases from J, with 10 bases between. This CDR3 comprises 14 residues.

This clonotype was seen many times. The V call is TRBV7-3, the J call TRBJ2-1, with D perhaps matching TRBD2 (6 bases). From germline, CDR1 is SGHTA and CDR2 FQGTGA. This CDR3 has 15 amino acids. The germline V and J ends were trimmed by 4 bases and 8 bases, with 18 bases remaining between them. CDR3 DNA sequence: TGTGCCAGCAGCTCCCTGGGGGGACTTACGCATGAGCAGTTCTTC. It codes for CASSSLGGLTHEQFF.

This clonotype was detected a few times. The gene calls are TRBV5-1 and TRBJ2-7; TRBD2 aligns across 10 bases. This CDR3 comprises 15 residues. V was pared by 6 bases and J by 2 bases, with 8 bases of the junction left unmatched. Germline V gene data show CDR1 as SGHRS and CDR2 as YFSETQ. The CDR3 loop is CASTRTSGYPYEQYF. CDR3 DNA: TGCGCCAGCACACGGACTAGCGGTTACCCCTACGAGCAGTACTTC. Full variable domain (missing parts from reference TRBV5-1 and TRBJ2-7): KAGVTQTPRYLIKTRGQQVTLSCSPISGHRSVSWYQQTPGQGLQFLFEYFSETQRNKGNFPGRFSGRQFSNSRSEMNVSTLELGDSALYLCASTRTSGYPYEQYFGPGTRLTVT.

This clonotype has at least ten counts. The chain links TRBV18 to TRBJ2-5; D gene ambiguous. CDR1 and CDR2 from the germline V gene are KGHSH and LQKENI. Trimming pared 2 bases from V and 4 bases from J, leaving 17 bases between. The CDR3 extends over 16 amino acids. CDR3 amino acids: CASSPGLWQTSETQYF. The CDR3 DNA reads TGTGCCAGCTCACCAGGTCTCTGGCAAACTTCAGAGACCCAGTACTTC. Supplemented by reference TRBV18 and TRBJ2-5, the full variable domain reads NAGVMQNPRHLVRRRGQEARLRCSPMKGHSHVYWYRQLPEEGLKFMVYLQKENIIDESGMPKERFSAEFPKEGPSILRIQQVVRGDSAAYFCASSPGLWQTSETQYFGPGTRLLVL.